What follows describes a single TCR beta chain. The specificity of this receptor is unknown. No much larger clone is present one base from it, and per-base qualities are unavailable. CDR1 and CDR2, per the germline V gene, are MNHEY and SVGAGI. The germline V end is reduced by 0 bases and the J end by 0 bases; junction bases left unmatched: 11. The cysteine opens and the phenylalanine closes a CDR3 of 20 amino acids. The read is trimmed to its CDR3 DNA, 60 bases read in frame from base 1. Receptor libraries were prepared by PCR. The sequencing machine was an Illumina HiSeq 2500. To reduce PCR and sequencing biases, unique molecular identifiers were incorporated into the TCR beta cDNA libraries. Per 1 to 10 million input T cells, around 500,000 cDNA molecules were obtained, such that each molecule approximated one T cell. Patient libraries were prepared and sequenced with the same protocol used for the earlier healthy control dataset. Within a given batch, samples were prepared together, multiplexed and sequenced on the same HiSeq lane. As for how the authors treated the data: MIGEC handled the raw barcoded reads, throwing out single-read molecular identifier groups before consensus assembly and CDR3 extraction. VDJtools was used for post-analysis of the clonotype tables, with diversity normalized by down-sampling every dataset to the smallest sample size. In repertoire overlap clustering, CDR3 amino acid sequences, but not nucleotide sequences, were matched to correct batch-related cross-sample contamination. TCRdb reprocessing: public reads trimmed at Q25 with fastp, clones called with MiXCR, in-frame beta chains kept. Every distinct CDR3 protein forms one entry, paired with its most common genes and DNA. It is TCRdb's table, rather than the study itself, that gives the V and J calls and clone size. A total of about 620,000 distinct CDR3 sequences appear in this sample, 44% of them only once. Over 1.5% of the sample comes from the top ten.

This entry comes from a study of post-analysis software for immune sequencing data (dated by TCRdb to the mid-2010s). Background on the whole study: Disease courses on record covered relapsing-remitting, secondary progressive and progressive-relapsing multiple sclerosis, though some patients had no subtype annotation. The multiple sclerosis patient repertoires were compared with ten to eleven previously published healthy control repertoires from donors aged roughly 6 to 27 years. A subset of samples was prepared in parallel using single-end sample barcoding, then pooled and co-amplified after Illumina adapter ligation.

The paper's findings and limits, for the study overall: Direct clustering with F measure revealed strong co-clustering of samples prepared in the same batch, which led to a batch-effect correction. Multiple sclerosis patients had significantly lower normalized Chao1 diversity than controls, a result that suggests substantial peripheral T-cell clonal expansion. The control group was slightly older than the multiple sclerosis patient group. Four or five TRBV segments, including TRBV5-6, TRBV5-1 and TRBV20-1, were significantly more frequent in patients than controls.

TCR beta repertoires were profiled from peripheral blood of 13 young patients with multiple sclerosis to demonstrate the VDJtools post-analysis software. The multiple sclerosis patients were children and adolescents between about 6 and 15 years of age. Sequencing was done on a sample of blood. The chain employs TRBV6-5 and TRBJ2-6, with TRBD1 matching 7 junction bases. The clonotype originates from a girl between 10 and 17 years old with multiple sclerosis. The DNA sequence is as follows: TGTGCCAGCAGTTACTCGGACAGGCGTTTTTCCTTCTCTGGGGCCAACGTCCTGACTTTC. Its amino acids are CASSYSDRRFSFSGANVLTF.